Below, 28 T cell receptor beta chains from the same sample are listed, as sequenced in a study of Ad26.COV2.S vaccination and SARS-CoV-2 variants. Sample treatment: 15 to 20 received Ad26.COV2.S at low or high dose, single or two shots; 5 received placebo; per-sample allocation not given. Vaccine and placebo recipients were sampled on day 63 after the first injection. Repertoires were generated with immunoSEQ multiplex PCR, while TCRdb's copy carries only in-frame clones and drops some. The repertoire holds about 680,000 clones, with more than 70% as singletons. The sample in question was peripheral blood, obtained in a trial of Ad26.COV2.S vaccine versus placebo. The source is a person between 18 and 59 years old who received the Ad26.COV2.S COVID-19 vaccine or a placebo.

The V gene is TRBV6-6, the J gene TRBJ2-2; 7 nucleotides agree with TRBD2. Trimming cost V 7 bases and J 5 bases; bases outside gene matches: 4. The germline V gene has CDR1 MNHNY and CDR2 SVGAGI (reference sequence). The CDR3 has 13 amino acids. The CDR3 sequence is CASKTGGTGELFF. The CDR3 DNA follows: TGTGCCAGCAAGACGGGGGGTACCGGGGAGCTGTTTTTT.

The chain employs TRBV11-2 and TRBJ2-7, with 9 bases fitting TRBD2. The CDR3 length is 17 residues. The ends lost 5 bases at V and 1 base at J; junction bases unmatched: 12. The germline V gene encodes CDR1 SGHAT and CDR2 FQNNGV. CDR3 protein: CASSPGSGGTGSYEQYF. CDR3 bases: TGTGCCAGCAGCCCAGGTAGCGGGGGTACAGGGTCCTACGAGCAGTACTTC.

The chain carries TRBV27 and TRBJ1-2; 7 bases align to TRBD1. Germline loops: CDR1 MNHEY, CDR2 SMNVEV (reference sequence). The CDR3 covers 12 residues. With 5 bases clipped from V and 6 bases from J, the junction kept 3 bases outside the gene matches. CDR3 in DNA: TGTGCCAGCAGTCCGACAGGGAATGGCTACACCTTC. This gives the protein CASSPTGNGYTF.

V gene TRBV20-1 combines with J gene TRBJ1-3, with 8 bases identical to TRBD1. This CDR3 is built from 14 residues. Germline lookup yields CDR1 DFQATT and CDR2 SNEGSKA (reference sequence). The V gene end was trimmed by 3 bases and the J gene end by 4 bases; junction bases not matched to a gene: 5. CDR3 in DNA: TGCAGTGCTAGTGTGACAGGGGTCGGAAACACCATATATTTT. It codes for CSASVTGVGNTIYF.

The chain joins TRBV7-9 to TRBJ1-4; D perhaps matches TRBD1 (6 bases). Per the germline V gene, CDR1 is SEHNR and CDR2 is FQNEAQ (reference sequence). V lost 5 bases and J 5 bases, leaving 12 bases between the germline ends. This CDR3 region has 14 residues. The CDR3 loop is CASSPQGRNEKLFF. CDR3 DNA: TGTGCCAGCAGCCCACAGGGTAGGAATGAAAAACTGTTTTTT.

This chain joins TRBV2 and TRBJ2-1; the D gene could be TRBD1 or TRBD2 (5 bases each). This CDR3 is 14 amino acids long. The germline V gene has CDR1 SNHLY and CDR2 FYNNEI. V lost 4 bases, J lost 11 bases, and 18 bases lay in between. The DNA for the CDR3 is TGTGCCAGCAGTGGTGCTCCGGGACCCACTAAGCAGTTCTTC. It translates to CASSGAPGPTKQFF.

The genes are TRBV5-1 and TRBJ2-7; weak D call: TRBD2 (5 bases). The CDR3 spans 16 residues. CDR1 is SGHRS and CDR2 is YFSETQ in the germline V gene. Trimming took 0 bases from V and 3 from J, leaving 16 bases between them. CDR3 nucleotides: TGCGCCAGCAGCTTGGCCGGGTCGGCGGGTCGCTACGAGCAGTACTTC. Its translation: CASSLAGSAGRYEQYF.

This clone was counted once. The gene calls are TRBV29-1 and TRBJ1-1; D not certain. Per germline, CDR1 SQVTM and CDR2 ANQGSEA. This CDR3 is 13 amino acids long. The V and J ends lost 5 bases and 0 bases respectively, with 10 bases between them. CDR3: CSVHLTVNTEAFF. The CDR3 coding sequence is TGCAGCGTTCACCTGACCGTGAACACTGAAGCTTTCTTT.

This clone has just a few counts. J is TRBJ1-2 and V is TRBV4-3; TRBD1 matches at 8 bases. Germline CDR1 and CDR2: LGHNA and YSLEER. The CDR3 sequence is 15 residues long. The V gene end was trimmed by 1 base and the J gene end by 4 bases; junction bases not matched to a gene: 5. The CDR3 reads CASSQGTGTSYGYTF. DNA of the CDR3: TGCGCCAGCAGCCAAGGGACAGGGACCTCCTATGGCTACACCTTC.

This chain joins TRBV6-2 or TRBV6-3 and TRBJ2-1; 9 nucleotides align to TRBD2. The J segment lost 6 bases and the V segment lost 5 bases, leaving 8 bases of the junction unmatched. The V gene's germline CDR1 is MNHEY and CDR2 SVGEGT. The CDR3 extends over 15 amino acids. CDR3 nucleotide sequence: TGTGCCAGCAGTCTCGCGGGGGGGTCCAGCAATGAGCAGTTCTTC. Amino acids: CASSLAGGSSNEQFF.

The CDR3, as DNA: TGTGCCAGCAGCTTAGATCCCCCGGGCAATTCACCCCTCCACTTT. It translates to CASSLDPPGNSPLHF. The chain employs TRBV11-2 and TRBJ1-6; D is unclear. This CDR3 has 15 amino acids. The ends were cut back, 0 bases at V and 7 bases at J, with 10 bases in the middle. CDR1 is SGHAT, CDR2 FQNNGV, per germline.

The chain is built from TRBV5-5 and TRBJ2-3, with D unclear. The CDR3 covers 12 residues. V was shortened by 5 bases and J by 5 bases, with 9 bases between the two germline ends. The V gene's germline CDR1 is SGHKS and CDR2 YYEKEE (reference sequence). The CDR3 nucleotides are TGTGCCAGCAGTCGCACGGAAGATACGCAGTATTTT. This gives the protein CASSRTEDTQYF.

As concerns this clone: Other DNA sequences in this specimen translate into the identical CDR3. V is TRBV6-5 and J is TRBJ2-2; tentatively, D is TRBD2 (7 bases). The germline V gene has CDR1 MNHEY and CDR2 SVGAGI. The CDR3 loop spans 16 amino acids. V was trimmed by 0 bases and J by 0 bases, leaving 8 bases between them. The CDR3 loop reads CASSYSGGANTGELFF. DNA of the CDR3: TGTGCCAGCAGTTACTCAGGGGGGGCGAACACCGGGGAGCTGTTTTTT.

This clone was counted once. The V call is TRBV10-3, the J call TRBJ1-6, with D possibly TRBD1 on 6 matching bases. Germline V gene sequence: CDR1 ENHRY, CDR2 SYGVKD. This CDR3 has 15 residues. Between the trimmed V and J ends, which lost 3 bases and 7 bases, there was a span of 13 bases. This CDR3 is CAISERDTRNSPLHF. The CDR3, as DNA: TGTGCCATCAGTGAAAGGGACACAAGAAATTCACCCCTCCACTTT.

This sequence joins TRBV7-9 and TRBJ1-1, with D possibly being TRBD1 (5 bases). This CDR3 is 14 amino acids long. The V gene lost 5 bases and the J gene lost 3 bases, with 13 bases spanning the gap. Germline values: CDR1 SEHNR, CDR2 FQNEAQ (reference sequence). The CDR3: CASSRVGVDTEAFF. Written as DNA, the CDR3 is TGTGCCAGCAGCCGTGTAGGGGTTGACACTGAAGCTTTCTTT.

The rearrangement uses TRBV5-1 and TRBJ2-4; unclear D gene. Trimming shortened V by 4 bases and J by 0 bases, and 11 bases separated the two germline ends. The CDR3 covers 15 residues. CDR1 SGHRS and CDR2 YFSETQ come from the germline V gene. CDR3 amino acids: CASSPDALAKNIQYF. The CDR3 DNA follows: TGCGCCAGCAGCCCGGACGCACTAGCCAAAAACATTCAGTACTTC.

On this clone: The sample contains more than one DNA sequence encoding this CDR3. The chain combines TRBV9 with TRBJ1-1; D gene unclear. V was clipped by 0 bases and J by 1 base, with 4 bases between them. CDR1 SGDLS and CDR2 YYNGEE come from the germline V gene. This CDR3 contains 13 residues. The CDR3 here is CASSVARNTEAFF. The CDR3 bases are TGTGCCAGCAGCGTAGCGCGGAACACTGAAGCTTTCTTT.

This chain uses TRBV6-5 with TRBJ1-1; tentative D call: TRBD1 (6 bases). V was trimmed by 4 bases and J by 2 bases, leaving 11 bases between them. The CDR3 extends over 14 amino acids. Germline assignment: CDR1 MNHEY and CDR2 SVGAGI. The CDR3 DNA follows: TGTGCCAGCAGTTTAAGGACAGCCAACACTGAAGCTTTCTTT. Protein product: CASSLRTANTEAFF.

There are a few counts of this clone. The CDR3, as DNA: TGTGCCAGCAGCTTCGATAGCGGGAGAGGTAACGAGCAGTACTTC. Amino acid sequence: CASSFDSGRGNEQYF. The V gene is TRBV7-2, the J gene TRBJ2-7; 9 bases line up with TRBD2. The CDR3 contains 15 residues. Germline loops: CDR1 SGHTA, CDR2 FQGNSA. V was pared by 3 bases and J by 5 bases, with 8 bases of the junction left unmatched.

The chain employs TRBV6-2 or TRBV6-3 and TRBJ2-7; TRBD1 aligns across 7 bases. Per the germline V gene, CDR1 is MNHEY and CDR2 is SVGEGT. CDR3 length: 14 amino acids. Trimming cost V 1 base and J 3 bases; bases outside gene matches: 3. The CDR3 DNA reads TGTGCCAGCAGTTACTTGGGGACAGTCTACGAGCAGTACTTC. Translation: CASSYLGTVYEQYF.

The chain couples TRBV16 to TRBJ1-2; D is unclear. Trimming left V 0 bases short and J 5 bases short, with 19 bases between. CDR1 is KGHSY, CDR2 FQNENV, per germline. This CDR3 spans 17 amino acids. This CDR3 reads CASSQSVRRTIGYGYTF. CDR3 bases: TGTGCCAGCAGCCAATCGGTAAGGCGTACGATCGGATATGGCTACACCTTC. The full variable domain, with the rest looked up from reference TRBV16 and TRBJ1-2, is GEEVAQTPKHLVRGEGQKAKLYCAPIKGHSYVFWYQQVLKNEFKFLISFQNENVFDETGMPKERFSAKCLPNSPCSLEIQATKLEDSAVYFCASSQSVRRTIGYGYTFGSGTRLTVV.

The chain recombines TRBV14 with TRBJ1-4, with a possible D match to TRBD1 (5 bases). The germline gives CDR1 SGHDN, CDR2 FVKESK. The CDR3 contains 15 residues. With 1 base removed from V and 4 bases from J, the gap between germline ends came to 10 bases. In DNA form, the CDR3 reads TGTGCCAGCAGCCAAGTTCTGGGGGTTAATGAAAAACTGTTTTTT. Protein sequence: CASSQVLGVNEKLFF. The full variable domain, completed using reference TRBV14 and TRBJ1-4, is EAGVTQFPSHSVIEKGQTVTLRCDPISGHDNLYWYRRVMGKEIKFLLHFVKESKQDESGMPNNRFLAERTGGTYSTLKVQPAELEDSGVYFCASSQVLGVNEKLFFGSGTQLSVL.

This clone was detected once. For the CDR3, the DNA is TGTGCCAGCAGCCACCCCAGGGCGGAAGCTTTCTTT. It encodes CASSHPRAEAFF. This chain connects TRBV3-1 (or the pseudogene TRBV3-2) to TRBJ1-1; a weak D match, TRBD1 (5 bases). The CDR3 consists of 12 residues. Germline CDR1 and CDR2: LGHDT and YNNKEL (reference sequence). The V end lost 3 bases, the J end lost 8 bases, and 10 bases lay between the germline ends.

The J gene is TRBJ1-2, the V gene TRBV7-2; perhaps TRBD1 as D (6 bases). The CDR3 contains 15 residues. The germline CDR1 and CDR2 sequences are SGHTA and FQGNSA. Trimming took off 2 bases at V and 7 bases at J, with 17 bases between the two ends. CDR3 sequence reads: CASSLQQGGDFGYTF. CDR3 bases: TGTGCCAGCAGCTTACAACAGGGAGGAGACTTTGGCTACACCTTC. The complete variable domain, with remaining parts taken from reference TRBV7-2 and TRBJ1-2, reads GAGVSQSPSNKVTEKGKDVELRCDPISGHTALYWYRQSLGQGLEFLIYFQGNSAPDKSGLPSDRFSAERTGGSVSTLTIQRTQQEDSAVYLCASSLQQGGDFGYTFGSGTRLTVV.

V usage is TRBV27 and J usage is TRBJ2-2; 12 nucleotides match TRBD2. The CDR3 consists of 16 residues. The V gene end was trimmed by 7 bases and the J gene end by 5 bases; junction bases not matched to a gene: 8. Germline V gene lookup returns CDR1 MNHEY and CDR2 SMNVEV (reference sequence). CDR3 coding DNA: TGTGCCAGCACCTCTAGCGGGAGGGCCGGGACCGGGGAGCTGTTTTTT. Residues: CASTSSGRAGTGELFF.

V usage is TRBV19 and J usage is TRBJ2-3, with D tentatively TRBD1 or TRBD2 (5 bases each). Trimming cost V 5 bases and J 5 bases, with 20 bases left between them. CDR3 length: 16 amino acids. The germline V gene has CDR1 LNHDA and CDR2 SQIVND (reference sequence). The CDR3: CASSRRDRGLGDTQYF. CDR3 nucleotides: TGTGCCAGTAGTCGCCGCGACAGAGGACTGGGAGATACGCAGTATTTT.

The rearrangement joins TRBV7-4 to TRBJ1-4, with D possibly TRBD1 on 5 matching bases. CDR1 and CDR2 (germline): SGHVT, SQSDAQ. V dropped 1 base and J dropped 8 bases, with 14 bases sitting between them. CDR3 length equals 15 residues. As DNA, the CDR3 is TGTGCCAGCAGCTTAGGCACCACATGGACAGAAAAACTGTTTTTT. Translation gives CASSLGTTWTEKLFF.

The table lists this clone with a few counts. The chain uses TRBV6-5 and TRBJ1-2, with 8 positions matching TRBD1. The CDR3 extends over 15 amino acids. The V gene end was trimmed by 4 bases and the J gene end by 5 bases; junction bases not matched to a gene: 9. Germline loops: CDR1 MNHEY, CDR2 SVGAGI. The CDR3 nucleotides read TGTGCCAGCAGTTTACGGGGGACAGGCGCTTATGGCTACACCTTC. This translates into CASSLRGTGAYGYTF.